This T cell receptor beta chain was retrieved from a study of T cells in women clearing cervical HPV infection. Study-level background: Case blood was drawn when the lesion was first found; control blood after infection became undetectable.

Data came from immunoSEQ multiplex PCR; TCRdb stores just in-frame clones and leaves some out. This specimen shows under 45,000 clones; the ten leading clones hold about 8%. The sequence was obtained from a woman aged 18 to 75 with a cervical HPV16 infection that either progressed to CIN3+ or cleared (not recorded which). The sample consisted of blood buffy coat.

CDR3 residues: CSVSGDYGYTF. The sequenced part of the CDR3 DNA is TGCAGCGTTTCAGGGGACTATGGC. The gene calls are TRBV29-1 and TRBJ1-2; D is possibly TRBD1 (6 bases). Read sequence stops 3 residues before the CDR3 end, and the germline J gene provides the missing end. The CDR3 is 11 amino acids. Deletions cut 5 bases from V and 3 bases from J, with 7 bases between. CDR1 and CDR2 from the germline V gene are SQVTM and ANQGSEA.